This T cell receptor (beta chain) was identified during a study of blood T cell repertoires in COVID-19. Across the whole study: From the United States, Italy and Spain came samples of acute and convalescent COVID-19. The cDNA or gDNA used as material had been derived from T cells, B-cell-depleted T cells, or PBMCs.

Original analysis: Amplification with reference gene primers provided the estimates of nucleated cell counts. Here immunoSEQ multiplex PCR was the method, and the copy in TCRdb shows in-frame clones only, minus some. The V and J calls and the clone size are those of that table, but D and trimming were determined from the DNA. The table lists just over 3,000 clones, 85% to 95% of them singletons. This CDR3 spans 15 amino acids. Trimming at V came to 0 bases and at J to 0 bases, leaving 1 base not matched to a gene. The V gene's germline CDR1 is MNHEY and CDR2 SVGAGI. The chain recombines TRBV6-5 with TRBJ1-1; TRBD1 matches at 7 bases. The sample was peripheral blood. The clonotype comes from a human donor in a cohort sampled during active COVID-19. CDR3: CASSYSGTVNTEAFF. CDR3 nucleotides: TGTGCCAGCAGTTACTCCGGGACAGTGAACACTGAAGCTTTCTTT.